What follows describes a single T cell receptor (beta chain). Germline CDR1 and CDR2: SGDLS and YYNGEE. The CDR3 totals 15 residues. V lost 4 bases, J lost 2 bases, and 4 bases stayed unmatched. CD8+ and CD4+ T cells from blood underwent TCR beta sequencing, which was carried out in a high-throughput format. Healthy donors formed controls matched for age and sex. Negative isolation yielded the CD8+ and CD4+ T cells, while FACS enriched the TEMRA cells. RNA amounts of roughly 0.45 to 1 ug underwent reverse transcription with random hexamers. Across 54 Vbeta and 13 Jbeta, immunoSEQ multiplex PCR amplified TCR beta CDR3. TCRdb reanalysed the immunoSEQ multiplex PCR reads using MiXCR and keeps one entry per CDR3 protein. The sample yields 150,000 to 200,000 distinct CDR3 sequences, around 94% seen once. The data are from a study of CD8 T cells in Susac syndrome.

The V and J genes are TRBV9 and TRBJ2-3; 10 bases fit TRBD1. The sample consisted of CD4+ T cells from PBMCs. The TCR was taken from a human donor in good health. CDR3 in DNA: TGTGCCAGCAGCAGGGACAGGGGATACACAGATACGCAGTATTTT. It codes for CASSRDRGYTDTQYF.